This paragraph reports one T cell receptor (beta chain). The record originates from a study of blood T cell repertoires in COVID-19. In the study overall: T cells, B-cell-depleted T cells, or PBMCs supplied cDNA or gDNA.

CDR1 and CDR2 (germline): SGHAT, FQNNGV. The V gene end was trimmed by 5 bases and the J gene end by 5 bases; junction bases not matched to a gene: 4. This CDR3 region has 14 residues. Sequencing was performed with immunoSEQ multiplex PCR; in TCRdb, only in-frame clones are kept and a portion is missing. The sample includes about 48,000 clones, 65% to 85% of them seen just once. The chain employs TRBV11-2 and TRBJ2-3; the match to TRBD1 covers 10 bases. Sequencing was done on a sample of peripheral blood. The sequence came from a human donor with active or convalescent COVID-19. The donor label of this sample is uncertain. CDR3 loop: CASSNDRGLDTQYF. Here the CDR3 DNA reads TGTGCCAGCAGCAACGACAGGGGGCTAGATACGCAGTATTTT.